A selection of T cell receptor beta chains follows, all from one sample in a study of cytomegalovirus exposure and HLA in healthy donors. Sequencing used immunoSEQ multiplex PCR; TCRdb keeps in-frame clones, though not all of them. This repertoire shows under 200,000 clones, approximately 82% found once; its top ten account for about 7.7%. Material for sequencing was PBMCs. These TCRs come from a woman aged 40-49 years in good health and CMV-seropositive. The CDR3 runs from the conserved cysteine through the conserved F or W. A D gene is named only where the DNA matches it firmly. Rows give clone size only sometimes, using once, few, many, or a class for an expanded clone.

- | TRBJ2-7 | TRBD2 | TRBV9 | CASSVGGTSGIYEQYF | TGTGCCAGCAGCGTAGGGGGGACTAGCGGTATCTACGAGCAGTACTTC
once | TRBJ1-2 | - | TRBV18 | CATAGGDYGYTF | TGTGCCACCGCGGGGGGCGACTATGGCTACACCTTC
- | TRBJ1-1 | - | TRBV7-3 | CASSLNPGGNTEAFF | TGTGCCAGCAGCTTAAATCCGGGAGGCAACACTGAAGCTTTCTTT
- | TRBJ1-1 | TRBD1 | TRBV19 | CASNPRGSLNTEAFF | TGTGCCAGTAATCCCAGGGGGTCCTTGAACACTGAAGCTTTCTTT
- | TRBJ1-5 | - | TRBV7-8 | CASSLSRVNQPQHF | TGTGCCAGCAGCTTATCCAGGGTAAATCAGCCCCAGCATTTT
- | TRBJ1-5 | - | TRBV16 | CASSPRQESNQPQHF | TGTGCCAGCAGCCCTCGACAGGAAAGCAATCAGCCCCAGCATTTT
- | TRBJ2-7 | TRBD1 | TRBV19 | CASRWTGGSYEQYF | TGTGCCAGCCGCTGGACAGGGGGCAGCTACGAGCAGTACTTC
- | TRBJ2-7 | TRBD2 | TRBV6-1 | CASSARGVYEQYF | TGTGCCAGCAGTGCTCGGGGGGTCTACGAGCAGTACTTC
- | TRBJ2-5 | - | TRBV5-1 | CASSLNYQETQYF | TGCGCCAGCAGCTTGAACTACCAAGAGACCCAGTACTTC
- | TRBJ2-3 | TRBD2 | TRBV13 | CASRLGLAGEDTQYF | TGTGCCAGCAGATTGGGACTAGCGGGAGAAGATACGCAGTATTTT
- | TRBJ2-2 | - | TRBV7-9 | CSSSRSASGELFF | TGTTCCAGCAGCCGGTCCGCCTCCGGGGAGCTGTTTTTT
- | TRBJ1-4 | TRBD1 | TRBV4-1 | CASSPRAPREGASYEKLFF | TGCGCCAGCAGCCCCCGCGCTCCCCGGGAGGGGGCGAGTTACGAAAAACTGTTTTTT
- | TRBJ2-7 | - | TRBV19 | CASSIGKPYEQYF | TGTGCCAGTAGTATCGGGAAGCCCTACGAGCAGTACTTC
- | TRBJ1-3 | TRBD1 | TRBV5-1 | CASSRTTGAGGNTIYF | TGCGCCAGCAGCCGAACGACAGGGGCGGGAGGAAACACCATATATTTT
- | TRBJ1-1 | - | TRBV27 | CASSLSENTEAFF | TGTGCCAGCAGTTTAAGCGAAAACACTGAAGCTTTCTTT
- | TRBJ1-2 | - | TRBV28 | CASSFGALDVYTF | TGTGCCAGCAGTTTTGGGGCCCTCGACGTCTACACCTTC
- | TRBJ2-7 | TRBD1 | TRBV5-5 | CASSLGPDRVYRYF | TGTGCCAGCAGCTTGGGACCGGACAGGGTTTATAGGTACTTC
- | TRBJ2-1 | TRBD2 | TRBV6-4 | CASPKGLEQKYNEQFF | TGTGCCAGCCCTAAGGGACTAGAACAGAAATACAATGAGCAGTTCTTC
- | TRBJ2-2 | - | TRBV6-5 | CASSLQGPGTGELFF | TGTGCCAGCAGTCTACAGGGTCCTGGGACCGGGGAGCTGTTTTTT
- | TRBJ2-1 | - | TRBV12-5 | CASGLELGGDEQFF | TGTGCTAGTGGTTTGGAACTAGGAGGCGATGAGCAGTTCTTC
- | TRBJ2-5 | TRBD1 | TRBV29-1 | CSVSRTGRTQETQYF | TGCAGCGTTTCTAGGACAGGGCGAACCCAAGAGACCCAGTACTTC
- | TRBJ2-3 | - | TRBV5-1 | CASSQLPTADTQYF | TGCGCCAGCAGCCAACTTCCGACTGCAGATACGCAGTATTTT
- | TRBJ2-2 | - | TRBV4-2 | CASSQDEVSTVNTGELFF | TGTGCCAGCAGCCAAGATGAAGTGAGCACAGTCAACACCGGGGAGCTGTTTTTT
- | TRBJ2-7 | TRBD1 | TRBV11-2 | CASSLDRGRTGLYEQYF | TGTGCCAGCAGCTTAGACCGCGGTAGGACAGGGTTGTACGAGCAGTACTTC
- | TRBJ2-7 | - | TRBV28 | CATGQSYEQYF | TGTGCCACCGGACAGTCCTACGAGCAGTACTTC
- | TRBJ2-7 | - | TRBV11-3 | CASSLDRTQRVSYEQYF | TGTGCCAGCAGCTTAGATCGGACCCAGCGGGTCTCCTACGAGCAGTACTTC
- | TRBJ1-2 | TRBD1 | TRBV28 | CASSLTGGVDGYTF | TGTGCCAGCAGTCTTACAGGGGGCGTGGATGGCTACACCTTC
- | TRBJ1-2 | - | TRBV6-5 | CASSGGSGGNYGYTF | TGTGCCAGCAGTGGCGGGTCAGGAGGGAACTATGGCTACACCTTC
- | TRBJ1-5 | - | TRBV6-5 | CASTKGGSNQPQHF | TGTGCCAGCACTAAAGGGGGTAGCAATCAGCCCCAGCATTTT
- | TRBJ2-3 | TRBD1 | TRBV5-1 | CASSSWSGQPTDTQYF | TGCGCCAGCAGCTCCTGGTCGGGACAGCCCACAGATACGCAGTATTTT
- | TRBJ2-7 | - | TRBV7-7 | CASSPGRGGSYEQYF | TGTGCTAGCAGCCCTGGGCGGGGAGGATCCTACGAGCAGTACTTC
- | TRBJ2-2 | TRBD2 | TRBV7-2 | CASSLAAPTSGRGTGELFF | TGTGCCAGCAGCTTAGCCGCCCCTACTAGCGGGAGGGGCACCGGGGAGCTGTTTTTT
- | TRBJ1-1 | TRBD1 | TRBV2 | CASSEASLGTGAFGTEAFF | TGTGCCAGCAGTGAAGCAAGTCTCGGGACAGGGGCCTTCGGAACTGAAGCTTTCTTT
- | TRBJ2-1 | TRBD2 | TRBV9 | CASSVHLMTSGRRNEQFF | TGTGCCAGCAGCGTACACCTAATGACTAGCGGGAGAAGGAATGAGCAGTTCTTC
- | TRBJ2-7 | - | TRBV15 | CATSRDHEYEQYF | TGTGCCACCAGCAGAGATCATGAGTACGAGCAGTACTTC
- | TRBJ2-6 | - | TRBV15 | CATSRGHAANVLTF | TGTGCCACCAGCAGAGGGCACGCAGCCAACGTCCTGACTTTC
- | TRBJ2-3 | - | TRBV7-8 | CASSLGGLGTQYF | TGTGCCAGCAGCTTAGGCGGCCTTGGTACGCAGTATTTT
few | TRBJ2-1 | TRBD2 | TRBV7-9 | CASSPQGLAGYNEQFF | TGTGCCAGCAGCCCTCAGGGACTAGCGGGTTACAATGAGCAGTTCTTC
- | TRBJ2-3 | - | TRBV7-9 | CASSLGTASTDTQYF | TGTGCCAGCAGCTTAGGGACAGCTAGCACAGATACGCAGTATTTT
- | TRBJ2-1 | TRBD1 | TRBV28 | CASSPTGGYNEQFF | TGTGCCAGCAGTCCAACAGGGGGTTACAATGAGCAGTTCTTC
- | TRBJ2-7 | - | TRBV27 | CASSSYARGGAYEQYF | TGTGCCAGCAGTTCATACGCCAGGGGTGGAGCCTACGAGCAGTACTTC